This T cell receptor beta chain was profiled in a study of blood T cell repertoires in COVID-19. Study-wide context: Donors in the United States, Italy and Spain gave samples during acute or convalescent COVID-19. T cells, B-cell-depleted T cells, or PBMCs provided the cDNA or gDNA that served as material.

This clone occurred once. Within the sample, other DNA sequences also encode this same CDR3. Per the authors' pipeline: Estimation of nucleated cell counts was performed using reference gene primer amplification. Sequenced by immunoSEQ multiplex PCR; TCRdb stores in-frame clones only, minus some. V and J calls plus clone size are reproduced from that table; the DNA served to infer D and trimming. The sample yields 250,000 to 350,000 clones, 89% seen once. The length of the CDR3 is 13 residues. Germline V gene sequence: CDR1 SGHTA, CDR2 FQGNSA. V shed 6 bases, J shed 2 bases, and the junction held 3 bases outside the gene matches.

The TCR comes from a woman aged 60-70 years with acute or convalescent COVID-19. V is TRBV7-2 and J is TRBJ1-2; 7 bases agree with TRBD1. The sample was peripheral blood. The CDR3 loop reads CASSPDRNYGYTF. CDR3 DNA sequence: TGTGCCAGCAGTCCGGACAGGAACTATGGCTACACCTTC.